This T cell receptor beta chain was sequenced during a study of identical twins. Via MiXCR, TCRdb re-called the 5' RACE reads, giving one row per CDR3 protein. The top ten clones hold more than 12% of a sample with under 300,000 distinct CDR3 sequences, 6.5% to 8% of them seen once. Many counts were recorded for this clonotype. These data were also reused for a study on T cells expressing NK-cell markers.

Sequenced: CD8+ T cells sorted from blood. The sequence was collected from a woman aged 18-29 years in good health.

As DNA, the CDR3 is TGTGCCAGCAGTTCTAGCGGGGGGGCAGGGAATGAGCAGTTCTTC. Its translation is CASSSSGGAGNEQFF. J is TRBJ2-1 and V is TRBV12-3 or TRBV12-4, with 12 bases that match TRBD2. With V trimmed by 4 bases and J by 7 bases, 5 bases remained unmatched. CDR3 length: 15 residues.